The clone carrying this T cell receptor beta chain turned up a few times. Its cognate antigen is unknown. The data derive from a study of blood T cells in healthy people across ages. General study results and limits: Across samples, TCR beta diversity tracked strongly with naive T cell percentage.

In germline, CDR1 is SEHNR, CDR2 FQNEAQ (reference sequence). The CDR3 consists of 13 residues. V lost 6 bases, J lost 1 base, and 7 bases lay in between. A second PCR, run for roughly 7 to 11 cycles, used a sample-barcoded 5' primer plus a J-beta primer mix. TCRdb reprocessed the 5' RACE reads with MiXCR, giving one entry per CDR3 protein. The sample gives about 730,000 distinct CDR3 sequences, around 46% of which show up once; more than 20% is in the top ten. Material for sequencing was blood. The receptor was isolated from a woman aged 55-69 years in good health. The chain has TRBV7-9 and TRBJ2-1; D perhaps matches TRBD2 (6 bases). CDR3 loop: CASREGSYNEQFF. Written as DNA, the CDR3 is TGTGCCAGCAGGGAGGGGTCCTACAATGAGCAGTTCTTC. The complete variable domain, with remaining parts taken from reference TRBV7-9 and TRBJ2-1, reads DTGVSQNPRHKITKRGQNVTFRCDPISEHNRLYWYRQTLGQGPEFLTYFQNEAQLEKSRLLSDRFSAERPKGSFSTLEIQRTEQGDSAMYLCASREGSYNEQFFGPGTRLTVL.